These T cell receptor beta chains were read from a single sample in a study of response to subunit inactivated influenza vaccine. From the RT-PCR reads, TCRdb called clonotypes with MiXCR, one entry per CDR3 protein. The table shows about 650,000 distinct CDR3 sequences, with approximately 15% occurring only once. Source: PBMCs from blood, taken 14 days before vaccination. These receptors all stem from a man aged 45-65 years who received an inactivated influenza vaccine. CDR3s include the opening cysteine and the closing phenylalanine or tryptophan. The order of the fields is D gene, clone size, J gene, V gene, CDR3 protein, CDR3 DNA. D genes are given only for firm matches. A row's size may be missing; if present it is once, few, many or a size class.

d_gene: .; abundance: .; j_gene: TRBJ2-5; v_gene: TRBV28; CDR3aa: CASSKPSEVKETQYF; CDR3nt: TGTGCCAGCAGTAAGCCTTCTGAGGTAAAGGAGACCCAGTACTTC
d_gene: TRBD2; abundance: .; j_gene: TRBJ2-1; v_gene: TRBV7-9; CDR3aa: CASSSGTSGIREQFF; CDR3nt: TGTGCCAGCAGCTCCGGGACTAGCGGAATTCGTGAGCAGTTCTTC
d_gene: .; abundance: few; j_gene: TRBJ2-2; v_gene: TRBV27; CDR3aa: CASSLSQPPLQGGELFF; CDR3nt: TGTGCCAGCAGTTTATCGCAACCACCTCTACAGGGAGGGGAGCTGTTTTTT
d_gene: .; abundance: few; j_gene: TRBJ2-1; v_gene: TRBV4-2; CDR3aa: CASSQESWGAKYLGVYNEQFF; CDR3nt: TGTGCCAGCAGCCAAGAATCCTGGGGGGCCAAATATTTGGGGGTTTACAATGAGCAGTTCTTC
d_gene: TRBD1; abundance: few; j_gene: TRBJ2-5; v_gene: TRBV6-5; CDR3aa: CASSNYPGQQETQYF; CDR3nt: TGTGCCAGCAGTAACTACCCGGGACAGCAAGAGACCCAGTACTTC
d_gene: TRBD1; abundance: few; j_gene: TRBJ2-1; v_gene: TRBV10-3; CDR3aa: CAISVETGVGNEQFF; CDR3nt: TGTGCCATCAGTGTAGAGACAGGGGTAGGGAATGAGCAGTTCTTC
d_gene: TRBD2; abundance: .; j_gene: TRBJ2-7; v_gene: TRBV28; CDR3aa: CASSLAAGGDYEQYF; CDR3nt: TGTGCCAGCAGTTTAGCGGCGGGAGGGGACTACGAGCAGTACTTC
d_gene: .; abundance: few; j_gene: TRBJ2-7; v_gene: TRBV15; CDR3aa: CATSNLGLPYEQYF; CDR3nt: TGTGCCACCAGCAACTTAGGACTCCCCTACGAGCAGTACTTC
d_gene: .; abundance: few; j_gene: TRBJ2-2; v_gene: TRBV7-9; CDR3aa: CASSGAPGENTGELFF; CDR3nt: TGTGCCAGCTCCGGGGCCCCTGGAGAGAACACCGGGGAGCTGTTTTTT
d_gene: TRBD2; abundance: few; j_gene: TRBJ2-7; v_gene: TRBV3-1; CDR3aa: CASSQGSGTREQYF; CDR3nt: TGTGCCAGCAGCCAAGGTAGCGGGACTCGCGAGCAGTACTTC
d_gene: .; abundance: few; j_gene: TRBJ1-4; v_gene: TRBV2; CDR3aa: CASIDGRGTEKLFF; CDR3nt: TGTGCCAGCATCGATGGAAGGGGTACTGAAAAACTGTTTTTT
d_gene: TRBD1; abundance: .; j_gene: TRBJ1-5; v_gene: TRBV20-1; CDR3aa: CSAQGQGGQPQHF; CDR3nt: TGCAGTGCCCAAGGACAGGGTGGTCAGCCCCAGCATTTT
d_gene: TRBD2; abundance: .; j_gene: TRBJ2-3; v_gene: TRBV5-1; CDR3aa: CASSLGFFSGSTDTQYF; CDR3nt: TGCGCCAGCAGCTTAGGTTTCTTTAGCGGGAGCACAGATACGCAGTATTTT
d_gene: .; abundance: .; j_gene: TRBJ1-5; v_gene: TRBV12-3/TRBV12-4; CDR3aa: CASSGTSSPQHF; CDR3nt: TGTGCCAGCTCCGGGACCTCCTCGCCCCAGCATTTT
d_gene: .; abundance: .; j_gene: TRBJ2-7; v_gene: TRBV20-1; CDR3aa: CSARDLAGVYEQYF; CDR3nt: TGCAGTGCTAGAGATCTAGCAGGTGTCTACGAGCAGTACTTC
d_gene: .; abundance: .; j_gene: TRBJ2-5; v_gene: TRBV5-5; CDR3aa: CASSRQVIQETQYF; CDR3nt: TGTGCCAGCAGCCGTCAGGTTATCCAAGAGACCCAGTACTTC
d_gene: .; abundance: .; j_gene: TRBJ2-1; v_gene: TRBV5-1; CDR3aa: CASSPIAESYNEQFF; CDR3nt: TGCGCCAGCAGCCCAATAGCGGAATCCTACAATGAGCAGTTCTTC
d_gene: .; abundance: .; j_gene: TRBJ2-7; v_gene: TRBV28; CDR3aa: CASSQPLGVQQYF; CDR3nt: TGTGCCAGCAGCCAACCCCTGGGGGTGCAGCAGTACTTC
d_gene: .; abundance: .; j_gene: TRBJ1-4; v_gene: TRBV6-2/TRBV6-3; CDR3aa: CASSYDDSSTSYATNEKLFF; CDR3nt: TGTGCCAGCAGTTACGATGACAGCTCAACCTCCTATGCAACTAATGAAAAACTGTTTTTT
d_gene: .; abundance: few; j_gene: TRBJ2-1; v_gene: TRBV20-1; CDR3aa: CSARQVPPDEQFF; CDR3nt: TGCAGTGCTAGGCAGGTCCCGCCCGATGAGCAGTTCTTC
d_gene: TRBD2; abundance: .; j_gene: TRBJ2-3; v_gene: TRBV4-2; CDR3aa: CASTQSGRMTDTQYF; CDR3nt: TGTGCCAGCACCCAAAGCGGGAGGATGACAGATACGCAGTATTTT
d_gene: TRBD2; abundance: .; j_gene: TRBJ2-3; v_gene: TRBV2; CDR3aa: CASSDSGGIDTQYF; CDR3nt: TGTGCCAGCAGTGATAGCGGGGGGATAGATACGCAGTATTTT
d_gene: .; abundance: .; j_gene: TRBJ1-2; v_gene: TRBV12-3/TRBV12-4; CDR3aa: CASSLGVDGYTF; CDR3nt: TGTGCCAGCAGTTTGGGGGTGGATGGCTACACCTTC
d_gene: TRBD1; abundance: few; j_gene: TRBJ2-2; v_gene: TRBV5-5; CDR3aa: CASSPRQGVITGELFF; CDR3nt: TGTGCCAGCAGCCCAAGACAGGGGGTAATCACCGGGGAGCTGTTTTTT
d_gene: .; abundance: .; j_gene: TRBJ2-2; v_gene: TRBV28; CDR3aa: CASSLFSRGTGELFF; CDR3nt: TGTGCCAGCAGTTTATTTTCCAGGGGAACCGGGGAGCTGTTTTTT
d_gene: TRBD2; abundance: few; j_gene: TRBJ2-5; v_gene: TRBV6-2/TRBV6-3; CDR3aa: CASSQGLAARQETQYF; CDR3nt: TGTGCCAGCAGTCAGGGACTAGCGGCTCGGCAAGAGACCCAGTACTTC
d_gene: .; abundance: .; j_gene: TRBJ2-1; v_gene: TRBV4-1; CDR3aa: CASSQEGVVLGEQFF; CDR3nt: TGCGCCAGCAGCCAAGAAGGTGTCGTCCTGGGGGAGCAGTTCTTC
d_gene: TRBD2; abundance: few; j_gene: TRBJ2-5; v_gene: TRBV24-1; CDR3aa: CATSDHGLAGQETQYF; CDR3nt: TGTGCCACCAGTGACCACGGACTAGCGGGGCAAGAGACCCAGTACTTC
d_gene: .; abundance: .; j_gene: TRBJ1-1; v_gene: TRBV14; CDR3aa: CASSQTFRGTEAFF; CDR3nt: TGTGCCAGCAGCCAAACATTCAGGGGCACTGAAGCTTTCTTT
d_gene: .; abundance: .; j_gene: TRBJ2-1; v_gene: TRBV4-1; CDR3aa: CASSRLPQGWANEQFF; CDR3nt: TGCGCCAGCAGCCGCCTACCCCAGGGTTGGGCCAATGAGCAGTTCTTC
d_gene: .; abundance: .; j_gene: TRBJ2-1; v_gene: TRBV7-3; CDR3aa: CASSLKGRGSYNEQFF; CDR3nt: TGTGCCAGCAGCTTAAAGGGACGGGGGTCCTACAATGAGCAGTTCTTC
d_gene: .; abundance: many; j_gene: TRBJ2-1; v_gene: TRBV5-1; CDR3aa: CASSRHNEQFF; CDR3nt: TGCGCCAGCAGCCGCCACAATGAGCAGTTCTTC
d_gene: .; abundance: .; j_gene: TRBJ2-4; v_gene: TRBV19; CDR3aa: CASSPDVWLAKNIQYF; CDR3nt: TGTGCCAGTAGCCCGGACGTGTGGCTAGCCAAAAACATTCAGTACTTC
d_gene: TRBD2; abundance: .; j_gene: TRBJ2-2; v_gene: TRBV28; CDR3aa: CASRRLAEDTGELFF; CDR3nt: TGTGCCAGCAGGAGACTAGCCGAAGACACCGGGGAGCTGTTTTTT
d_gene: TRBD1; abundance: few; j_gene: TRBJ2-3; v_gene: TRBV6-2/TRBV6-3; CDR3aa: CASRLEQGISTDTQYF; CDR3nt: TGTGCCAGCAGACTGGAACAGGGGATTAGCACAGATACGCAGTATTTT
d_gene: .; abundance: few; j_gene: TRBJ2-5; v_gene: TRBV28; CDR3aa: CASSPQPGLGAQYF; CDR3nt: TGTGCCAGCAGTCCGCAACCGGGACTGGGGGCCCAGTACTTC
d_gene: .; abundance: .; j_gene: TRBJ2-5; v_gene: TRBV10-3; CDR3aa: CAISESRSAGETQYF; CDR3nt: TGTGCCATCAGTGAGTCCCGGTCCGCCGGAGAGACCCAGTACTTC
d_gene: TRBD2; abundance: .; j_gene: TRBJ2-5; v_gene: TRBV6-1; CDR3aa: CASSAPGLAVGGETQYF; CDR3nt: TGTGCCAGCAGTGCGCCGGGACTAGCGGTAGGGGGGGAGACCCAGTACTTC
d_gene: .; abundance: .; j_gene: TRBJ2-3; v_gene: TRBV9; CDR3aa: CASSVHHSTDTQYF; CDR3nt: TGTGCCAGCAGCGTACATCATAGCACAGATACGCAGTATTTT
d_gene: .; abundance: few; j_gene: TRBJ2-4; v_gene: TRBV5-1; CDR3aa: CASSLTGFGNIQYF; CDR3nt: TGCGCCAGCAGCTTGACAGGGTTTGGAAACATTCAGTACTTC
d_gene: .; abundance: .; j_gene: TRBJ2-1; v_gene: TRBV2; CDR3aa: CASWAGSSYNEQFF; CDR3nt: TGTGCCAGCTGGGCAGGAAGCTCCTACAATGAGCAGTTCTTC
d_gene: .; abundance: few; j_gene: TRBJ2-6; v_gene: TRBV29-1; CDR3aa: CSVDESSGANVLTF; CDR3nt: TGCAGCGTTGACGAAAGCTCTGGGGCCAACGTCCTGACTTTC
d_gene: .; abundance: few; j_gene: TRBJ2-2; v_gene: TRBV5-1; CDR3aa: CASSLVAGKTNTGELFF; CDR3nt: TGCGCCAGCAGCTTGGTGGCAGGGAAAACGAACACCGGGGAGCTGTTTTTT
d_gene: .; abundance: .; j_gene: TRBJ2-7; v_gene: TRBV5-1; CDR3aa: CASSLALEGYEQYF; CDR3nt: TGCGCCAGCAGCTTGGCTCTCGAAGGGTACGAGCAGTACTTC
d_gene: .; abundance: once; j_gene: TRBJ2-1; v_gene: TRBV3-1; CDR3aa: CASSQGPDPGAYNEQFF; CDR3nt: TGTGCCAGCAGCCAAGGCCCCGACCCTGGTGCCTACAATGAGCAGTTCTTC
d_gene: .; abundance: many; j_gene: TRBJ1-5; v_gene: TRBV20-1; CDR3aa: CSARTQGNGNQPQHF; CDR3nt: TGCAGTGCTAGGACCCAGGGGAACGGCAATCAGCCCCAGCATTTT
d_gene: .; abundance: .; j_gene: TRBJ1-5; v_gene: TRBV5-1; CDR3aa: CATQTLKTGLADQPQHF; CDR3nt: TGCGCCACCCAGACACTCAAAACAGGACTAGCGGATCAGCCCCAGCATTTT
d_gene: .; abundance: few; j_gene: TRBJ2-5; v_gene: TRBV18; CDR3aa: CASSHESVAILGRETQYF; CDR3nt: TGTGCCAGCTCCCACGAGTCGGTAGCGATCCTGGGAAGGGAGACCCAGTACTTC
d_gene: TRBD2; abundance: few; j_gene: TRBJ2-3; v_gene: TRBV14; CDR3aa: CASSQGGSAADTQYF; CDR3nt: TGTGCCAGCAGCCAGGGCGGGAGTGCCGCAGATACGCAGTATTTT
d_gene: .; abundance: .; j_gene: TRBJ2-5; v_gene: TRBV7-8; CDR3aa: CASSSPGTPTGETQYF; CDR3nt: TGTGCCAGCAGCTCACCCGGGACACCCACGGGAGAGACCCAGTACTTC
d_gene: .; abundance: few; j_gene: TRBJ2-1; v_gene: TRBV30; CDR3aa: CAWSAPGPQFF; CDR3nt: TGTGCCTGGAGTGCCCCGGGTCCGCAGTTCTTC
d_gene: TRBD1; abundance: .; j_gene: TRBJ1-4; v_gene: TRBV20-1; CDR3aa: CSARDSPNEKLFF; CDR3nt: TGCAGTGCCAGGGACAGTCCTAATGAAAAACTGTTTTTT
d_gene: TRBD1; abundance: many; j_gene: TRBJ2-5; v_gene: TRBV29-1; CDR3aa: CSVETGTAGETQYF; CDR3nt: TGCAGCGTTGAAACCGGGACAGCAGGAGAGACCCAGTACTTC
d_gene: .; abundance: once; j_gene: TRBJ1-2; v_gene: TRBV30; CDR3aa: CAWMGSGISNYGYTF; CDR3nt: TGTGCCTGGATGGGAAGTGGGATTTCTAACTATGGCTACACCTTC
d_gene: TRBD1; abundance: once; j_gene: TRBJ2-7; v_gene: TRBV27; CDR3aa: CASSPTVDRGEQYF; CDR3nt: TGTGCCAGCAGTCCGACCGTCGACAGGGGCGAGCAGTACTTC
d_gene: .; abundance: few; j_gene: TRBJ2-5; v_gene: TRBV6-2/TRBV6-3; CDR3aa: CASSPVEETQYF; CDR3nt: TGTGCCAGCAGCCCGGTGGAAGAGACCCAGTACTTC
d_gene: .; abundance: many; j_gene: TRBJ2-7; v_gene: TRBV20-1; CDR3aa: CSAEGPNSYEQYF; CDR3nt: TGCAGTGCCGAGGGACCAAATAGCTACGAGCAGTACTTC
d_gene: TRBD1; abundance: .; j_gene: TRBJ2-3; v_gene: TRBV5-1; CDR3aa: CASSFIQGSSTDTQYF; CDR3nt: TGCGCCAGCAGCTTCATACAGGGGTCTAGCACAGATACGCAGTATTTT
d_gene: TRBD2; abundance: few; j_gene: TRBJ2-1; v_gene: TRBV3-1; CDR3aa: CASSPKRLAVYNEQFF; CDR3nt: TGTGCCAGCAGCCCGAAAAGGCTAGCGGTATACAATGAGCAGTTCTTC